The entry that follows covers one T cell receptor (beta chain) sequence. Antigen unknown. This specimen belongs to a study of CD8+CD57+ T cells in acquired aplastic anemia. Overall study: DNA per sorted CD4+ or CD8+ sample ranged roughly 0.19 to 27.4 ug, averaging around 3.2 ug. Study results and caveats: Patients did not significantly differ from controls in CD8+ Simpson's diversity. Overlapping CD8+ CDR3 repertoires of patients and controls contained about 27 shared sequences.

The V and J ends lost 6 bases and 0 bases respectively, with 6 bases between them. CDR3 length equals 14 residues. Patients included in sequencing had previously demonstrated CD8+CD57+ cell expansion by flow cytometry. Sampling of blood occurred while the patients had still received no therapy. Genomic DNA was employed as the template in profiling TCR beta VDJ and CDR3. TCRdb called the reads again in MiXCR, with one record for every CDR3 protein. Of under 350,000 distinct CDR3 sequences in the sample, under 60% were seen once. The sample was sorted CD4+, CD8+, or CD8+CD57+ T cells (not recorded which) from PBMCs. The origin of this receptor is a human donor with aplastic anemia. The rearrangement uses TRBV12-3 or TRBV12-4 and TRBJ1-6; D unclear. CDR3 in DNA: TGTGCCAGCAGAGAGAGCTCCTATAATTCACCCCTCCACTTT. Translated, it gives CASRESSYNSPLHF.